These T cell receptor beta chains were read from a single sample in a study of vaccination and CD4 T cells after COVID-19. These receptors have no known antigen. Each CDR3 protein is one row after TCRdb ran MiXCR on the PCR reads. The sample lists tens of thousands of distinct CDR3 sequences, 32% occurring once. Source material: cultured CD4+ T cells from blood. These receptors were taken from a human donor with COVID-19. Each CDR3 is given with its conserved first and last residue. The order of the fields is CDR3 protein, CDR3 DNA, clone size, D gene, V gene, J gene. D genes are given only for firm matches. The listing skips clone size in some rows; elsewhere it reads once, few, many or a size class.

CASSPGDRSYEQYF	TGTGCCAGCAGCCCCGGGGACAGGTCCTACGAGCAGTACTTC	.	TRBD1	TRBV7-8	TRBJ2-7
CASSQADGNTIYF	TGCGCCAGCAGCCAAGCCGACGGAAACACCATATATTTT	.	.	TRBV4-1	TRBJ1-3
CASSNVRTDNTEAFF	TGTGCCAGCAGCAACGTCCGGACAGATAACACTGAAGCTTTCTTT	few	.	TRBV11-2	TRBJ1-1
CASSVGLVPYQETQYF	TGTGCCAGCAGCGTCGGTTTAGTCCCGTACCAAGAGACCCAGTACTTC	.	.	TRBV7-2	TRBJ2-5
CASVFGGVETQYF	TGTGCCAGCGTATTCGGCGGGGTAGAGACCCAGTACTTC	few	.	TRBV2	TRBJ2-5
CSASQGSDTQYF	TGCAGTGCTAGCCAGGGCTCAGATACGCAGTATTTT	.	.	TRBV20-1	TRBJ2-3
CASSGGGLNEQFF	TGTGCCAGCTCAGGCGGGGGCCTCAATGAGCAGTTCTTC	.	.	TRBV12-3/TRBV12-4	TRBJ2-1
CASSAAGGLHEQFF	TGCGCCAGCAGTGCGGCGGGGGGGTTGCATGAGCAGTTCTTC	.	TRBD2	TRBV10-2	TRBJ2-1
CASLGGANEQFF	TGTGCCAGTCTTGGGGGGGCCAATGAGCAGTTCTTC	.	.	TRBV6-1	TRBJ2-1
CSAMIAGSTDTQYF	TGCAGTGCTATGATAGCGGGGAGCACAGATACGCAGTATTTT	.	TRBD2	TRBV20-1	TRBJ2-3
CASSAPGQSYEQYF	TGTGCCAGCAGTGCACCGGGACAGAGCTACGAGCAGTACTTC	.	TRBD1	TRBV28	TRBJ2-7
CASSRYGLGGPDTEAFF	TGTGCCAGCAGTAGATACGGCCTCGGGGGGCCGGACACTGAAGCTTTCTTT	.	.	TRBV27	TRBJ1-1
CATSGEGSSYEQYF	TGTGCCACCAGCGGTGAGGGGAGCTCCTACGAGCAGTACTTC	.	.	TRBV15	TRBJ2-7
CATSRDRASGGDASTDTQYF	TGTGCCACCAGCAGAGATAGAGCTAGCGGGGGAGATGCTAGCACAGATACGCAGTATTTT	medium-sized	TRBD2	TRBV15	TRBJ2-3
CASSTAGTPSYEQYF	TGTGCCAGCAGCACCGCCGGGACACCCTCCTACGAGCAGTACTTC	few	.	TRBV7-9	TRBJ2-7
CASSPTGGVVDTQYF	TGTGCCAGCAGCCCGACAGGGGGCGTTGTAGATACGCAGTATTTT	few	TRBD1	TRBV7-2	TRBJ2-3
CASRGGGGNQPQHF	TGTGCCAGTCGGGGGGGGGGCGGCAATCAGCCCCAGCATTTT	medium-sized	.	TRBV6-1	TRBJ1-5
CASSLTSGGGETQYF	TGTGCCAGCAGCTTAACTAGCGGGGGCGGAGAGACCCAGTACTTC	few	TRBD2	TRBV11-2	TRBJ2-5
CASTRGNGNQPQHF	TGTGCCAGCACCCGGGGGAATGGCAATCAGCCCCAGCATTTT	.	.	TRBV5-8	TRBJ1-5
CASSYSGRDTYGYTF	TGTGCCAGCAGTTACTCCGGGAGGGACACCTATGGCTACACCTTC	few	.	TRBV6-5	TRBJ1-2
CASSLGVGNYEQYF	TGCGCCAGCAGCTTGGGGGTAGGGAACTACGAGCAGTACTTC	.	.	TRBV5-1	TRBJ2-7
CASSVRSGNTIYF	TGTGCCAGCAGCGTCCGCTCTGGAAACACCATATATTTT	.	.	TRBV11-3	TRBJ1-3
CASSRSSTGVYRSHTEAFF	TGTGCCAGCAGCCGCTCCTCGACAGGGGTGTACCGGAGTCACACTGAAGCTTTCTTT	.	TRBD1	TRBV5-3	TRBJ1-1
CVSSEGGTGNQPQHF	TGTGTCAGCAGTGAAGGGGGGACAGGCAATCAGCCCCAGCATTTT	.	TRBD1	TRBV6-1	TRBJ1-5